These 10 T cell receptor beta chains were all obtained from the same sample, sequenced in a study of blood T cell repertoires in COVID-19. Clones were sequenced by immunoSEQ multiplex PCR, and TCRdb holds only the in-frame ones, with some missing. Of 200,000 to 250,000 clones in the sample, 80% to 85% were seen once. Sequences were obtained from peripheral blood. Source of these receptors: a woman in her twenties or thirties who had recovered from COVID-19.

V usage is TRBV5-5 and J usage is TRBJ2-7, with D possibly TRBD1 on 6 matching bases. V was trimmed by 2 bases and J by 2 bases, leaving 11 bases between them. The CDR3 is 14 amino acids. CDR1 is SGHKS and CDR2 is YYEKEE in the germline V gene (reference sequence). The CDR3 is CASSFQQGPYEQYF. The CDR3, as DNA: TGTGCCAGCAGCTTCCAACAGGGACCCTACGAGCAGTACTTC.

The rearrangement links TRBV5-1 to TRBJ2-4; D not certain. The CDR3 consists of 15 residues. In germline, CDR1 is SGHRS, CDR2 YFSETQ. V shed 2 bases and J shed 8 bases, with 17 bases lying between them. This CDR3 is CASSLGAESLDIQYF. In DNA, the CDR3 is TGCGCCAGCAGCTTAGGTGCAGAGTCCCTAGACATTCAGTACTTC.

CDR3 in amino acids: CASSISGLAAPYQETQYF. CDR3 coding DNA: TGTGCCAGTAGTATTTCGGGACTAGCGGCCCCGTACCAAGAGACCCAGTACTTC. V and J are TRBV19 and TRBJ2-5, with 11 nucleotides matching TRBD2. Trimming at V came to 3 bases and at J to 0 bases, leaving 9 bases not matched to a gene. The CDR3 has 18 residues. Germline loops: CDR1 LNHDA, CDR2 SQIVND (reference sequence).

The chain has TRBV5-1 and TRBJ2-5; possibly TRBD2 for D (5 bases). This CDR3 spans 14 amino acids. CDR1 and CDR2 (germline): SGHRS, YFSETQ. V was shortened by 3 bases and J by 10 bases, with 19 bases between the two germline ends. Here the CDR3 DNA reads TGCGCCAGCAGCTCCGGGCCCGCTGCAGGAGGCCAGTACTTC. It translates to CASSSGPAAGGQYF. Full variable domain (rest looked up from reference TRBV5-1 and TRBJ2-5): KAGVTQTPRYLIKTRGQQVTLSCSPISGHRSVSWYQQTPGQGLQFLFEYFSETQRNKGNFPGRFSGRQFSNSRSEMNVSTLELGDSALYLCASSSGPAAGGQYFGPGTRLLVL.

This clone was seen only once. The chain recombines TRBV19 with TRBJ2-7; 13 bases are shared with TRBD2. CDR1 and CDR2 (germline): LNHDA, SQIVND (reference sequence). The CDR3 sequence is 16 residues long. V shed 4 bases and J 3 bases; nucleotides not matched to a gene: 6. In DNA, the CDR3 is TGTGCCAGTAGTACCCTCTGGACTAGCGGGAGCTACGAGCAGTACTTC. Its protein product is CASSTLWTSGSYEQYF.

This clone was counted only a few times. The V gene is TRBV4-1, the J gene TRBJ1-5; D not certain. Deletions cut 0 bases from V and 0 bases from J, with 12 bases between. Germline V lookup: CDR1 MGHRA, CDR2 YSYEKL. CDR3 length: 17 residues. The CDR3 protein is CASSQDVSGYSNQPQHF. CDR3 in DNA: TGCGCCAGCAGCCAAGATGTTTCGGGTTATAGCAATCAGCCCCAGCATTTT.

The chain employs TRBV5-1 and TRBJ2-7; 7 nucleotides match TRBD2. The V segment lost 1 base and the J segment 4 bases; nucleotides outside the gene matches: 8. Germline CDR1 reads SGHRS; CDR2 reads YFSETQ. The CDR3 contains 15 residues. The CDR3: CASSLKGGSLYEQYF. CDR3 sequence (DNA): TGCGCCAGCAGCTTGAAGGGCGGGAGTCTATACGAGCAGTACTTC.

The genes are TRBV7-9 and TRBJ2-1, with D tentatively TRBD1 (6 bases). Trimming took off 10 bases at V and 9 bases at J, with 13 bases between the two ends. Per germline, CDR1 SEHNR and CDR2 FQNEAQ (reference sequence). The CDR3 has 11 residues. CDR3 sequence: CATLLGAEQFF. The CDR3 coding sequence is TGTGCCACCCTATTGGGGGCTGAGCAGTTCTTC.

Note on this clone: Other DNA sequences in the same sample also yield this CDR3. CDR3 sequence: CASSHRGGYTF. The CDR3 DNA follows: TGTGCCAGCAGCCACAGGGGAGGCTACACCTTC. This chain joins TRBV3-1 (or the pseudogene TRBV3-2) and TRBJ1-2, with D perhaps matching TRBD1 (6 bases). With 3 bases removed from V and 8 bases from J, the gap between germline ends came to 7 bases. The germline V gene has CDR1 LGHDT and CDR2 YNNKEL (reference sequence). The CDR3 totals 11 residues.

J is TRBJ2-1 and V is TRBV27; perhaps TRBD2 as D (5 bases). The CDR3 spans 13 residues. The ends were cut back, 4 bases at V and 5 bases at J, with 9 bases in the middle. The germline V gene encodes CDR1 MNHEY and CDR2 SMNVEV (reference sequence). The CDR3 DNA reads TGTGCCAGCAGTTACGGACTGAACAATGAGCAGTTCTTC. Its protein product is CASSYGLNNEQFF.